One T cell receptor (beta chain) is described in this entry. Assay used: immunoSEQ multiplex PCR; TCRdb lists only in-frame clones, some missing. The repertoire holds some 250,000 clones, approximately 80% seen once, with 27% in the top ten. There are 12 residues in the CDR3. The V gene's germline CDR1 is GTSNPN and CDR2 SVGIG (reference sequence). V was clipped by 3 bases and J by 4 bases, with 10 bases between them. The sample comes from a study of blood T cell repertoires in COVID-19. V and J are TRBV30 and TRBJ2-7, with D perhaps matching TRBD1 (6 bases). The receptor was derived from a man aged 40-55 years with acute or convalescent COVID-19. Sequenced input: peripheral blood. This chain's CDR3 is CAWRLRGYEQYF. In DNA form, the CDR3 reads TGTGCCTGGAGATTAAGGGGGTACGAGCAGTACTTC.